This TCR beta chain was recovered during a study of T cells in severe cutaneous drug reactions. Background on the study: A European registry, Taiwan and Thailand supplied patients during about 2011 to 2018. Study-wide findings and caveats: Blister cells averaged approximately 35% and PBMC around 5% TRBV12-4 in carbamazepine-induced Stevens-Johnson syndrome or toxic epidermal necrolysis patients. One public TCRbeta CDR3 appeared in all seven blister samples, averaging 13.57%.

Bulk and single-cell libraries used iRepertoire multiplex PCR with TCR subtype-specific primers. TCRdb reanalyzed the multiplex PCR reads, giving one entry per CDR3 protein sequence and no DNA. The sample holds 9,500 to 13,000 distinct CDR3 sequences. The germline gives CDR1 SQVTM, CDR2 ANQGSEA. The CDR3 totals 15 residues. Sequenced patients had Stevens-Johnson syndrome or toxic epidermal necrolysis caused by carbamazepine. On this clonotype itself: Its antigen is not identified.

The gene calls are TRBV29-1 and TRBJ2-3; TCRdb indicates TRBD2, and absent DNA this call remains unverified. This clonotype originated in a human donor with Stevens-Johnson syndrome, a severe cutaneous drug reaction. Sequenced sample: cells from a skin blister. CDR3 protein: CSVATGGPLEDTQYF.